This record covers a single TCR beta chain. This specimen comes from a study of identical twins. This CDR3 spans 13 amino acids. With 9 bases removed from V and 4 bases from J, the gap between germline ends came to 16 bases. Germline assignment: CDR1 SNHLY and CDR2 FYNNEI. MiXCR, applied by TCRdb to the 5' RACE reads, yields one record per CDR3 protein. Here the sample spans about 530,000 distinct CDR3 sequences, more than 20% being singletons. These same data were also listed under a study on yellow fever vaccine responses in identical twins.

The sample consisted of CD4+ T cells sorted from blood. The chain recombines TRBV2 with TRBJ2-7; tentative D call: TRBD2 (6 bases). This receptor was obtained from a woman aged 18-29 years in good health. CDR3 bases: TGTGCCAGTGGGACTTCCGCCATTTACGAGCAGTACTTC. Translation: CASGTSAIYEQYF.